A single sample is the source of the 13 T cell receptor beta chains below, sequenced in a study of blood T cell repertoires in COVID-19. The protocol was immunoSEQ multiplex PCR, while the TCRdb copy is restricted to in-frame clones and leaves out a portion. The top ten hold approximately 2.5% of the sample, which has about 230,000 clones, around four fifths seen once. The material sequenced was peripheral blood. Receptors were obtained from a woman in her sixties or seventies with active or convalescent COVID-19.

The gene calls are TRBV7-6 and TRBJ1-1, with 9 bases aligning to TRBD1. The junction had 10 bases not matched to a gene; V was cut back by 0 bases and J by 8 bases. The CDR3 is 16 amino acids. Germline V CDR1 and CDR2: SGHVS, FNYEAQ. CDR3 loop: CASSLAPGQGPHEAFF. The CDR3 bases are TGTGCCAGCAGCTTAGCCCCGGGACAGGGTCCCCACGAAGCTTTCTTT.

The V call is TRBV11-3, the J call TRBJ2-1; D call uncertain. This CDR3 contains 13 residues. V lost 1 base and J 6 bases, leaving 7 bases between the germline ends. Germline CDR1 and CDR2: SGHNT and YENEEA. CDR3 amino acids: CASSLGLVNEQFF. CDR3 nucleotide sequence: TGTGCCAGCAGCTTAGGTCTAGTCAATGAGCAGTTCTTC.

Comments on this clone: Other DNA sequences within the sample encode an identical CDR3. The rearrangement links TRBV7-8 to TRBJ2-1; D perhaps matches TRBD1 (7 bases). V was trimmed by 3 bases and J by 2 bases, leaving 11 bases between them. The CDR3 extends over 15 amino acids. Germline V gene sequence: CDR1 SGHVS, CDR2 FQNEAQ. DNA of the CDR3: TGTGCCAGCAGCTTGCAGGGGGGAGCCTACAATGAGCAGTTCTTC. This gives the protein CASSLQGGAYNEQFF.

The genes are TRBV19 and TRBJ2-7; perhaps TRBD1 as D (5 bases). The CDR3 has 14 amino acids. The germline V and J ends were trimmed by 2 bases and 1 base, with 9 bases remaining between them. Germline V gene data show CDR1 as LNHDA and CDR2 as SQIVND (reference sequence). The CDR3 region is CASSIQAGSYEQYF. The CDR3 DNA reads as TGTGCCAGTAGTATACAGGCAGGGTCCTACGAGCAGTACTTC. The full variable domain, with the rest looked up from reference TRBV19 and TRBJ2-7, is DGGITQSPKYLFRKEGQNVTLSCEQNLNHDAMYWYRQDPGQGLRLIYYSQIVNDFQKGDIAEGYSVSREKKESFPLTVTSAQKNPTAFYLCASSIQAGSYEQYFGPGTRLTVT.

The chain has TRBV7-2 and TRBJ1-3; unclear D gene. CDR1 and CDR2 from the germline V gene are SGHTA and FQGNSA. With 6 bases removed from V and 0 bases from J, the gap between germline ends came to 9 bases. This CDR3 spans 14 amino acids. The CDR3 bases are TGTGCCAGCAGTTCAGGCTTCTCTGGAAACACCATATATTTT. It encodes CASSSGFSGNTIYF.

The V and J genes are TRBV6-5 and TRBJ2-7, with TRBD1 matching 7 bases. From germline, CDR1 is MNHEY and CDR2 SVGAGI. CDR3 size: 15 residues. Losses at the gene ends were 2 bases for V and 2 bases for J; bases not matched to a gene: 6. CDR3 in DNA: TGTGCCAGCAGTTACGGTACAGGGGAGCCCTACGAGCAGTACTTC. This translates into CASSYGTGEPYEQYF.

The V call is TRBV7-2, the J call TRBJ1-1; no definite D call. The V and J ends lost 2 bases and 3 bases respectively, with 10 bases between them. Looked up from germline, CDR1 is SGHTA and CDR2 is FQGNSA. This CDR3 contains 14 residues. The CDR3 region is CASSLQVADTEAFF. In DNA, the CDR3 is TGTGCCAGCAGCTTACAGGTGGCCGACACTGAAGCTTTCTTT.

The chain carries TRBV3-1 (or the pseudogene TRBV3-2) and TRBJ2-1; perhaps TRBD2 as D (6 bases). Trimming removed 3 bases at V and 6 bases at J, with 9 bases between. Germline V gives CDR1 LGHDT, CDR2 YNNKEL (reference sequence). The CDR3 has 13 amino acids. The CDR3, as DNA: TGTGCCAGCAGCCATTTGGGGGGCAATGAGCAGTTCTTC. This translates into CASSHLGGNEQFF.

The chain joins TRBV6-4 to TRBJ2-1; 14 bases agree with TRBD2. This CDR3 comprises 15 residues. J gave up 9 bases and V 2 bases, and 3 bases lay outside the gene matches. CDR1 is MRHNA, CDR2 SNTAGT, per germline. This chain's CDR3 is CASSDRLAGGAEQFF. The CDR3 DNA reads as TGTGCCAGCAGTGACAGACTAGCGGGAGGGGCTGAGCAGTTCTTC.

This chain joins TRBV2 and TRBJ2-7, with a possible D match to TRBD1 (5 bases). Between the trimmed V and J ends, which lost 6 bases and 0 bases, there was a span of 15 bases. CDR1 is SNHLY, CDR2 FYNNEI, per germline. The CDR3 totals 15 residues. The CDR3 reads CASRRQGWVSYEQYF. The DNA of the CDR3 is TGTGCCAGCAGAAGGCAGGGATGGGTCTCCTACGAGCAGTACTTC.

This chain connects TRBV7-3 to TRBJ1-2; D is perhaps TRBD1 (5 bases). Germline V CDR1 and CDR2: SGHTA, FQGTGA. V lost 4 bases and J lost 8, with 14 bases in between. The CDR3 covers 13 residues. CDR3 protein: CASSSQGSDGYTF. CDR3 nucleotides: TGTGCCAGCAGCTCTCAGGGTTCTGACGGCTACACCTTC.

The chain is built from TRBV7-6 and TRBJ2-1; 11 bases are shared with TRBD2. Germline assignment: CDR1 SGHVS and CDR2 FNYEAQ. The trim removed 5 bases at V and 2 bases at J, leaving 2 bases unmatched. The CDR3 runs 15 residues. The CDR3 sequence: CASSELAGAYNEQFF. CDR3 nucleotide sequence: TGTGCCAGCAGCGAACTAGCGGGAGCCTACAATGAGCAGTTCTTC.

The rearrangement links TRBV28 to TRBJ1-4; D gene ambiguous. V gave up 3 bases and J gave up 4 bases, with 12 bases separating them. There are 15 residues in the CDR3. Germline V gene data show CDR1 as MDHEN and CDR2 as SYDVKM. The CDR3 reads CASSLPQAGNEKLFF. The CDR3 nucleotides are TGTGCCAGCAGTTTGCCCCAGGCGGGTAATGAAAAACTGTTTTTT. Complete variable domain (other parts from reference TRBV28 and TRBJ1-4): DVKVTQSSRYLVKRTGEKVFLECVQDMDHENMFWYRQDPGLGLRLIYFSYDVKMKEKGDIPEGYSVSREKKERFSLILESASTNQTSMYLCASSLPQAGNEKLFFGSGTQLSVL.